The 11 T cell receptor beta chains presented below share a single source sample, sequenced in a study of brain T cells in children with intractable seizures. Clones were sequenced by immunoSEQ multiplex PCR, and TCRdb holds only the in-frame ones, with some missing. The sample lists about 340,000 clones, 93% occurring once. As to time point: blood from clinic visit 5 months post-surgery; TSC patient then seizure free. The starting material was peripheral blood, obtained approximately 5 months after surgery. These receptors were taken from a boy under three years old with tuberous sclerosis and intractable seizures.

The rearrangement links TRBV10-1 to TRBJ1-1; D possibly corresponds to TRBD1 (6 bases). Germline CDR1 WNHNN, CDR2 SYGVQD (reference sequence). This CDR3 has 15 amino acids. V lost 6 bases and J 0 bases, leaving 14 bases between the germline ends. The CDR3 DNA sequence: TGCGCCAGCAGAAAAAGGGGGGTCTTGAACACTGAAGCTTTCTTT. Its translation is CASRKRGVLNTEAFF.

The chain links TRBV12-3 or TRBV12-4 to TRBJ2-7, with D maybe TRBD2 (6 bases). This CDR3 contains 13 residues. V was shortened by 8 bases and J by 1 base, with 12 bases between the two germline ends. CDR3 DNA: TGTGCCAGCCGGGGCGGGATGTCCTACGAGCAGTACTTC. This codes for CASRGGMSYEQYF.

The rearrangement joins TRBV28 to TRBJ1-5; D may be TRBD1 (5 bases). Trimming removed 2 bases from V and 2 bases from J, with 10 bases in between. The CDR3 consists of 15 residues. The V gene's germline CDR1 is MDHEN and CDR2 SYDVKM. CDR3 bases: TGTGCCAGCAGTTTAGGGGCCAGCGGCAATCAGCCCCAGCATTTT. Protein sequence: CASSLGASGNQPQHF.

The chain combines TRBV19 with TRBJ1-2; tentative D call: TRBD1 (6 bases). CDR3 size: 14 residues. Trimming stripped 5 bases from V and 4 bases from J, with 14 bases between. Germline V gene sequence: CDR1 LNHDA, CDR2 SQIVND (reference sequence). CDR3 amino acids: CASSQGTQGYGYTF. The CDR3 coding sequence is TGTGCCAGTAGTCAGGGGACACAAGGCTATGGCTACACCTTC.

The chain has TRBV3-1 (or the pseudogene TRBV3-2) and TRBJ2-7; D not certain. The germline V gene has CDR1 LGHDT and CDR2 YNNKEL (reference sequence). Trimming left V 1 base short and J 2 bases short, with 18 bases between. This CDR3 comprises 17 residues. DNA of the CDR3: TGTGCCAGCAGCCAAGGTCGAAGTTCCGGCGGAACCTACGAGCAGTACTTC. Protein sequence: CASSQGRSSGGTYEQYF.

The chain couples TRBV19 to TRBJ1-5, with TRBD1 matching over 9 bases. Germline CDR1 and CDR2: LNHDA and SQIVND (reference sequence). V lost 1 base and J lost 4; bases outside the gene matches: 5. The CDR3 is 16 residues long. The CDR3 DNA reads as TGTGCCAGTAGTATAGGGACAGGGGATGGGAATCAGCCCCAGCATTTT. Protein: CASSIGTGDGNQPQHF.

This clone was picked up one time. The CDR3 is CASSVQDSYNEQFF. CDR3 DNA: TGCGCCAGCAGCGTACAGGACTCATACAATGAGCAGTTCTTC. This chain links TRBV5-1 with TRBJ2-1, with D perhaps being TRBD1 or TRBD2 (5 bases each). Germline-derived CDR1 and CDR2 are SGHRS and YFSETQ. The V and J ends lost 4 bases and 4 bases respectively, with 12 bases between them. There are 14 residues in the CDR3. Combining the CDR3 with reference TRBV5-1 and TRBJ2-1 gives the whole variable domain KAGVTQTPRYLIKTRGQQVTLSCSPISGHRSVSWYQQTPGQGLQFLFEYFSETQRNKGNFPGRFSGRQFSNSRSEMNVSTLELGDSALYLCASSVQDSYNEQFFGPGTRLTVL.

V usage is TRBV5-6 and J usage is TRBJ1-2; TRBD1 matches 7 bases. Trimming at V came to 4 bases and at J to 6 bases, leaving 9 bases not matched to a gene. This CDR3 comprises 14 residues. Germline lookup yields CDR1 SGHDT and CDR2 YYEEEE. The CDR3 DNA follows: TGTGCCAGCAGCGGGACAGTCCTAATTGATGGCTACACCTTC. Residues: CASSGTVLIDGYTF. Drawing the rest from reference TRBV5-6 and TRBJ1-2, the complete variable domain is DAGVTQSPTHLIKTRGQQVTLRCSPKSGHDTVSWYQQALGQGPQFIFQYYEEEERQRGNFPDRFSGHQFPNYSSELNVNALLLGDSALYLCASSGTVLIDGYTFGSGTRLTVV.

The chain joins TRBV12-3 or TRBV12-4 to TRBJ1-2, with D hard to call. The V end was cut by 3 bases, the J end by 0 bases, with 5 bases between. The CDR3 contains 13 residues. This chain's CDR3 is CASSLTPNYGYTF. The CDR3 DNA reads TGTGCCAGCAGTTTGACACCTAACTATGGCTACACCTTC.

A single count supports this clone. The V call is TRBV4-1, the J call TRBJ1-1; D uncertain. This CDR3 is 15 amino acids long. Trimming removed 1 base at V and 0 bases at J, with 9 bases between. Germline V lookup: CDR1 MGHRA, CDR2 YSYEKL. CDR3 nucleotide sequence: TGCGCCAGCAGCCAAGGGACCCTCATGAACACTGAAGCTTTCTTT. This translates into CASSQGTLMNTEAFF.

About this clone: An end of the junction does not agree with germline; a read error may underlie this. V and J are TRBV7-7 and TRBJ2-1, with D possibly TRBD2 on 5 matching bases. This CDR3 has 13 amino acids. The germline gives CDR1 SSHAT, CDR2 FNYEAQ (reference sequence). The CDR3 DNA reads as TGTGCTAGCAGCTTAGCGCGTGGGGATGAGCAGTTCTTC. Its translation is CASSLARGDEQFF.